This T cell receptor beta chain is from a study of lymphopenia after photon versus proton radiotherapy. Study observations and caveats: Larger post-nadir TCR diversity loss correlated inversely with survival in deceased patients. Oligoclonal CD8+ Temra expansion after nadir drove photon patients' diversity drop.

About this clone itself: Antigen specificity is unknown.

Repertoires were generated with immunoSEQ multiplex PCR, while TCRdb's copy carries only in-frame clones and drops some. The sample has around 18,000 clones; approximately 82% are singletons. V shed 5 bases, J shed 4 bases, and the junction held 17 bases outside the gene matches. The length of the CDR3 is 18 residues. Germline V gene data show CDR1 as PRHDT and CDR2 as FYEKMQ (reference sequence). This sample comprised peripheral blood, obtained from a patient treated with proton-based radiotherapy. The chain is built from TRBV13 and TRBJ2-1; 7 bases are shared with TRBD1. The TCR sequence derives from a man in his sixties or seventies with pancreatic cancer. The CDR3 DNA is TGTGCCAGCAGCGTCCGACAGGGCCGATTTTTATCGTACAATGAGCAGTTCTTC. It translates to CASSVRQGRFLSYNEQFF.